A single count supports the clone carrying this T cell receptor beta chain. Its antigen is as yet unknown. This sample is drawn from a study of CD8+CD57+ T cells in acquired aplastic anemia. Looking at the study overall: Across the sorted CD4+ and CD8+ cells, DNA amounts averaged approximately 3.1 ug. Researchers reported that healthy donors averaged about 9.8 million reads for CD4+ cells.

TCR beta VDJ combinations and CDR3 sequences were profiled from genomic DNA. In TCRdb, the reads were re-called with MiXCR into one record per CDR3 protein. The data show around 190,000 distinct CDR3 sequences, with 50% to 55% seen just once and around a sixth held by the top ten. Study-level findings and limits: Patients showed no significant difference from controls in CD8+ Simpson's diversity.

Looked up from germline, CDR1 is SNHLY and CDR2 is FYNNEI. The CDR3 has 13 residues. The J segment lost 3 bases and the V segment lost 5 bases, leaving 4 bases of the junction unmatched. The sequence was collected from a human donor in good health, serving as a control. This sequence joins TRBV2 and TRBJ2-7; 7 bases fit TRBD1. Sequencing used sorted CD4+, CD8+, or CD8+CD57+ T cells (not recorded which) from PBMCs. The CDR3: CASSYRGSYEQYF. DNA of the CDR3: TGTGCCAGCAGTTACAGGGGTAGCTACGAGCAGTACTTC.